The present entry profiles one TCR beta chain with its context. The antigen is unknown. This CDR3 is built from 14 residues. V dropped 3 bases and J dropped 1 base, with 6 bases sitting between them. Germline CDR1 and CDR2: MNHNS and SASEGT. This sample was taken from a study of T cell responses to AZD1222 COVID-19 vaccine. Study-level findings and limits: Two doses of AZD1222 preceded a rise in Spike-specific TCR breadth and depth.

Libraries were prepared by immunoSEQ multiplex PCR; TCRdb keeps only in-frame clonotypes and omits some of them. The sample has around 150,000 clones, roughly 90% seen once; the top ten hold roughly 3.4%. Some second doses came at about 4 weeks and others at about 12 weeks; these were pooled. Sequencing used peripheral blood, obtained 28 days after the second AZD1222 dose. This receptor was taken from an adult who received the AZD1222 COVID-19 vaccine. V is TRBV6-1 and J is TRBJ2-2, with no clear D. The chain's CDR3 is CASSEVRNTGELFF. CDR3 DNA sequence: TGTGCCAGCAGTGAGGTCAGGAACACCGGGGAGCTGTTTTTT.